This T cell receptor beta chain was captured in a study of neoadjuvant anti-PD-1 for oral cavity cancer. V gave up 7 bases and J gave up 2 bases; unmatched junction bases: 11. CDR1 and CDR2 from the germline V gene are ENHRY and SYGVKD. The CDR3 length is 16 residues. Sequencing was performed with immunoSEQ multiplex PCR; in TCRdb, only in-frame clones are kept and a portion is missing. The table has tens of thousands of clones, over 30% seen once. Time point noted: after neoadjuvant nivolumab, at surgical resection. The sequenced sample was tumor tissue, obtained after nivolumab (anti-PD-1) treatment. The sequence derives from a person between 40 and 79 years old with oral cavity squamous cell carcinoma. The V gene is TRBV10-3, the J gene TRBJ2-7; TRBD1 matches 10 bases. CDR3 protein: CAITEGPGTGAYEQYF. The CDR3 DNA reads TGTGCCATCACCGAAGGTCCCGGGACAGGGGCCTACGAGCAGTACTTC.